This T cell receptor beta chain was sequenced in a study of CD8+CD57+ T cells in acquired aplastic anemia. On the study more broadly: Sorted CD4+ and CD8+ cells gave a mean 3.2 ug DNA, range roughly 0.2 to 27.4 ug. Mean read depth for CD4+ cells from healthy donors was roughly 11 million.

It was genomic DNA that served as the template for profiling TCR beta VDJ and CDR3. TCRdb reanalysed the reads using MiXCR and keeps one entry per CDR3 protein. Here the sample spans under 200,000 distinct CDR3 sequences, roughly 40% being singletons. Trimming stripped 5 bases from V and 0 bases from J, with 11 bases between. The V gene's germline CDR1 is MGHDK and CDR2 SYGVNS. The CDR3 is 16 amino acids. A word on this clonotype: The antigen is undetermined.

Study-level results: Fewer than 30 CD8+ CDR3 sequences were shared between patients and controls. Patients were compared with controls for CD8+ Simpson's diversity, and no significant difference emerged.

The rearrangement links TRBV25-1 to TRBJ2-6; D may correspond to TRBD1 or TRBD2 (6 bases each). The sequenced sample consisted of sorted CD4+, CD8+, or CD8+CD57+ T cells (not recorded which) from PBMCs. This TCR was sampled from a human donor in good health. CDR3 amino acids: CASSREGGSGANVLTF. As DNA, the CDR3 is TGTGCCAGCAGTCGCGAGGGGGGCTCTGGGGCCAACGTCCTGACTTTC.